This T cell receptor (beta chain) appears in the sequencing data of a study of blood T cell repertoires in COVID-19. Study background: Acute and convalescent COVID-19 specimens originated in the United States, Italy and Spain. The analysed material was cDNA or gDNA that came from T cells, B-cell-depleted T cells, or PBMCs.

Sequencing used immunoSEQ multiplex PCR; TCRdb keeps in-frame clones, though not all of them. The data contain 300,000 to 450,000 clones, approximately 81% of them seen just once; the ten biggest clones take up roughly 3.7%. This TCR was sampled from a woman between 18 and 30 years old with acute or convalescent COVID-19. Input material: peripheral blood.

Here the CDR3 reads CSVERESAYNEQFF. Written as DNA, the CDR3 is TGCAGCGTGGAACGGGAGTCGGCCTACAATGAGCAGTTCTTC. The rearrangement joins TRBV29-1 to TRBJ2-1, with D maybe TRBD2 (6 bases). Germline CDR1 is SQVTM and CDR2 is ANQGSEA. The CDR3 runs 14 residues. V dropped 6 bases and J dropped 2 bases, with 14 bases sitting between them.